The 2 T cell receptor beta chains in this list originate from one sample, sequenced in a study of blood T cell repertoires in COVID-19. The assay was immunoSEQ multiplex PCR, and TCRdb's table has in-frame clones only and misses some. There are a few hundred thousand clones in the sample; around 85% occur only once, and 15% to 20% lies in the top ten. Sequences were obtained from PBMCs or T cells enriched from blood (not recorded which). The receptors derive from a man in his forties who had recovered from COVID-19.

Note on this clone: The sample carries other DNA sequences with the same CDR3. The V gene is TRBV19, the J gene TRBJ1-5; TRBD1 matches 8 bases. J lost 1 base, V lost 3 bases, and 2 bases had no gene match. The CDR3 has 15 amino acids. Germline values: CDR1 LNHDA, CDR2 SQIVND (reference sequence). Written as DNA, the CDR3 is TGTGCCAGTAGTATCGACAGGGGAAGCAATCAGCCCCAGCATTTT. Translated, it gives CASSIDRGSNQPQHF.

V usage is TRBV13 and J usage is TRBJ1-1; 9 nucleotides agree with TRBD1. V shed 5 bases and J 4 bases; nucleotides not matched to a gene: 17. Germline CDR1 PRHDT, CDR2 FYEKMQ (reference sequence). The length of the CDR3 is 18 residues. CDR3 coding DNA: TGTGCCAGCAGCCCATTCAACAGGGGGCATGAGTTGGGCACTGAAGCTTTCTTT. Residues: CASSPFNRGHELGTEAFF. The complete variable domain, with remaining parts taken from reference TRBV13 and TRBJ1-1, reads AAGVIQSPRHLIKEKRETATLKCYPIPRHDTVYWYQQGPGQDPQFLISFYEKMQSDKGSIPDRFSAQQFSDYHSELNMSSLELGDSALYFCASSPFNRGHELGTEAFFGQGTRLTVV.